The table lists the clone carrying this TCR beta chain with a count of one. This CDR3 contains 16 residues. Germline V gene data show CDR1 as SGHNT and CDR2 as YENEEA. The ends lost 5 bases at V and 6 bases at J; junction bases unmatched: 13. Measured with immunoSEQ multiplex PCR; TCRdb has only the in-frame clones, and not every one. The data show 93,000 or so clones, around nine tenths seen once. The data were taken from a study of blood T cell repertoires in COVID-19. Overall study: The study drew acute and convalescent COVID-19 samples from the United States, Italy and Spain. Sources were T cells, B-cell-depleted T cells, or PBMCs; the material itself was cDNA or gDNA.

The material sequenced was peripheral blood. The receptor comes from a human donor in a cohort sampled during active COVID-19. This chain uses TRBV11-3 with TRBJ2-5; 9 positions agree with TRBD2. The CDR3 nucleotides read TGTGCCAGCAGCCACGGGTTTATGGGGACTAGCAAGACCCAGTACTTC. Translated: CASSHGFMGTSKTQYF.